Reported below is one T cell receptor (beta chain). Its antigen is undetermined. This sample was taken from a study of T cell responses to AZD1222 COVID-19 vaccine. Assay: immunoSEQ multiplex PCR; the TCRdb copy retains only in-frame clones and omits some. The sample contains some 120,000 clones, more than 75% of which appear only once. The trim removed 2 bases at V and 7 bases at J, leaving 7 bases unmatched. The CDR3 is made up of 16 amino acids. Germline CDR1 and CDR2: SGHTA and FQGTGA. Study-wide results and caveats: Most donors were white British, females outnumbered males, and clonal diversity was possibly underestimated.

The receptor was isolated from an adult in good health. Sequenced material: peripheral blood, taken on day 0 of AZD1222 vaccination. The rearrangement links TRBV7-3 to TRBJ2-1; 11 bases map to TRBD2. The CDR3 region has the DNA TGTGCCAGCAGCTTACGGACTAGCGGGCCATATAATGAGCAGTTCTTC. This translates into CASSLRTSGPYNEQFF.